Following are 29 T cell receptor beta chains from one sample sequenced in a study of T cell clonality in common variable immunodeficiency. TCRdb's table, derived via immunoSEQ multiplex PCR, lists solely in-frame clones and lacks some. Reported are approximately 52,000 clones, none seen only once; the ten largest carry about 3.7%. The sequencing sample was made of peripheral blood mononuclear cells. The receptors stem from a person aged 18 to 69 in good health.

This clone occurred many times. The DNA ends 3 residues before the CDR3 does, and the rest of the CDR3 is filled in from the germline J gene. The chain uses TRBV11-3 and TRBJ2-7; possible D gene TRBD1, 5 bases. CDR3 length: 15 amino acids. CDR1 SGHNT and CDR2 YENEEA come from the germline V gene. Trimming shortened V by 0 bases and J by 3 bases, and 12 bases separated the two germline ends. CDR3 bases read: TGTGCCAGCAGCTTAGAAAGGCAGGGCCTCTACGAG. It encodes CASSLERQGLYE. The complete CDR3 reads CASSLERQGLYEQYF.

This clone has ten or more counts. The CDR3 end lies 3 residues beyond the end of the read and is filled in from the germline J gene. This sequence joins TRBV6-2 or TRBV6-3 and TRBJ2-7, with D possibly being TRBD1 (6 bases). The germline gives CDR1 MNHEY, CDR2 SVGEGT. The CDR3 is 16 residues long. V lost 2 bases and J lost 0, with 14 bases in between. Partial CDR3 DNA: TGTGCCAGCAGTTACCGGACAGCAACTAGCTCCTACGAG. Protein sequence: CASSYRTATSSYE. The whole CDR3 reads CASSYRTATSSYEQYF.

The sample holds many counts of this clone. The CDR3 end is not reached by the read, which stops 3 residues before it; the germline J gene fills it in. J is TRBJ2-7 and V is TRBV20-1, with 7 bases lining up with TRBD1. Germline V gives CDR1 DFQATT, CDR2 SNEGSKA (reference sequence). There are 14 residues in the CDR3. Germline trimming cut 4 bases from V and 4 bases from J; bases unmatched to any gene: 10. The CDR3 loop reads CSATGDSGAYEQYF. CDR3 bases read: TGCAGTGCTACAGGGGACAGCGGAGCGTACGAG.

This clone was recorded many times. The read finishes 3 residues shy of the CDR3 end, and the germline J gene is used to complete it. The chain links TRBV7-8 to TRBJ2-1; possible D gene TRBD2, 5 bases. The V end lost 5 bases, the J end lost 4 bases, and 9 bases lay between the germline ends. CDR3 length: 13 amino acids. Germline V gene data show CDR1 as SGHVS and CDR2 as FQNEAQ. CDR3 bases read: TGTGCCAGCAGCCGGACTTCTTACAATGAG. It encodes CASSRTSYNE. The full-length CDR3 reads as CASSRTSYNEQFF.

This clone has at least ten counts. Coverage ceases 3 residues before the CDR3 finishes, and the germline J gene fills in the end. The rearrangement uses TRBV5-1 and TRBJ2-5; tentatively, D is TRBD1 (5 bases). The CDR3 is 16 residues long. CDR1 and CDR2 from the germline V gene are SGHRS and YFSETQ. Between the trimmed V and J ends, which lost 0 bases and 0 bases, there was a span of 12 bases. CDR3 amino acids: CASSLDPGWDQETQYF. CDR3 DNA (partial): TGCGCCAGCAGCTTGGACCCAGGGTGGGACCAAGAGACC.

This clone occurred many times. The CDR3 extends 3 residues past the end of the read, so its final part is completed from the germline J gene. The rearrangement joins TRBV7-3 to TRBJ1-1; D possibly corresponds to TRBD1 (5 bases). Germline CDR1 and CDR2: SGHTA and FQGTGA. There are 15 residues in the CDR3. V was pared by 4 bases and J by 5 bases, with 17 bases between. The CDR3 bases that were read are TGTGCCAGCAGCTCCAATCAGGGAGGGAGGACTGAA. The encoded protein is CASSSNQGGRTE. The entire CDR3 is CASSSNQGGRTEAFF.

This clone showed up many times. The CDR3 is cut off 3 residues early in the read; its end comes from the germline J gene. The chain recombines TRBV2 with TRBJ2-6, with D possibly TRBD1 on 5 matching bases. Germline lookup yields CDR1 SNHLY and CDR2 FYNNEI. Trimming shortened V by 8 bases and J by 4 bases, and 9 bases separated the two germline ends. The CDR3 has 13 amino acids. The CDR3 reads CASDDRGANVLTF. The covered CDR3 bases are TGTGCCAGCGATGACAGAGGGGCCAACGTC.

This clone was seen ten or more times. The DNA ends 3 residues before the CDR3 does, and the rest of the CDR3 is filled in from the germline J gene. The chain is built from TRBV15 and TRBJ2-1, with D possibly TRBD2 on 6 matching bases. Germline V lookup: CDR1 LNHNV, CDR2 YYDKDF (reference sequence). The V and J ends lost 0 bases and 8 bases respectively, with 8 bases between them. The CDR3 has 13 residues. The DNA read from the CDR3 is TGTGCCACCAGCAGAGACCCGGGGGATGAG. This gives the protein CATSRDPGDE. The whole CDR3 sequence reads CATSRDPGDEQFF.

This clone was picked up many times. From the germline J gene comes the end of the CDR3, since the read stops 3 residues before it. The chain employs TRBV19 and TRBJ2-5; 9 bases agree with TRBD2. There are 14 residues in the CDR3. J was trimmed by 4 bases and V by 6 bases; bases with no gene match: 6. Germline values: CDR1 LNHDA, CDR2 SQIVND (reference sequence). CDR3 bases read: TGTGCCAGTAGCATGAGCGGGAGGCTAGAGACC. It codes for CASSMSGRLET. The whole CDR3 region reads CASSMSGRLETQYF.

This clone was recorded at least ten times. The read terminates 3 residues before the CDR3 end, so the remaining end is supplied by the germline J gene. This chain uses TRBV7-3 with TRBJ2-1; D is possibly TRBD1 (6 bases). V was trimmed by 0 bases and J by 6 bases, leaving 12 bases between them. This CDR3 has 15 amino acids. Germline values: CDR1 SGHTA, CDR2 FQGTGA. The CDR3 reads CASSLTRDTPNEQFF. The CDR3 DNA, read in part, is TGTGCCAGCAGCTTAACCCGGGACACCCCCAATGAG.

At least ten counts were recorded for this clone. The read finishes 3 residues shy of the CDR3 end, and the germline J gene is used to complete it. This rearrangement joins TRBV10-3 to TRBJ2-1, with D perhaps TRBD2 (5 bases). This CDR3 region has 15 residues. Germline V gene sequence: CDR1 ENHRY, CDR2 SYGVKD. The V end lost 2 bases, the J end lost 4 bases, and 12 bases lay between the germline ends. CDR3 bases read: TGTGCCATCAGTGAGGTACCGGGGTCTTACAATGAG. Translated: CAISEVPGSYNE. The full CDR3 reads CAISEVPGSYNEQFF.

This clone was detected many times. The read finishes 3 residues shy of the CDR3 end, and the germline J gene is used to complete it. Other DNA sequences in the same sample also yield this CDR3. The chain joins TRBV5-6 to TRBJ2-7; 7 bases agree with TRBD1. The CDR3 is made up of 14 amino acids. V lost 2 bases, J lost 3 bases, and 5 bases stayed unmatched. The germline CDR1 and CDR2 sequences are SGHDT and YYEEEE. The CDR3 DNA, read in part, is TGTGCCAGCAGCTTCGGGACAGCGCACTACGAG. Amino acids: CASSFGTAHYE. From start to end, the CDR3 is CASSFGTAHYEQYF.

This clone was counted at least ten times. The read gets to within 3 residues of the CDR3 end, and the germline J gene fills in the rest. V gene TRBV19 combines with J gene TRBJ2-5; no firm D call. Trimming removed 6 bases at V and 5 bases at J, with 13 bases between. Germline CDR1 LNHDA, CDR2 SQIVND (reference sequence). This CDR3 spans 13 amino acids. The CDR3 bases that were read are TGTGCCAGTAGCGTGGTCGCTCGGGAGACC. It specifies CASSVVARET. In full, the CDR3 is CASSVVARETQYF.

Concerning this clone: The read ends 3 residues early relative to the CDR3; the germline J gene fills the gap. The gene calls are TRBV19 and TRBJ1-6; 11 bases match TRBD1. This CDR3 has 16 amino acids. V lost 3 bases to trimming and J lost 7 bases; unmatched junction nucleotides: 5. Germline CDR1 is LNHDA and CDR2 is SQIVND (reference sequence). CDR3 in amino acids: CASSMGTGGRNSPLHF. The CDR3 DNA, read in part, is TGTGCCAGTAGTATGGGGACAGGGGGAAGAAATTCACCC.

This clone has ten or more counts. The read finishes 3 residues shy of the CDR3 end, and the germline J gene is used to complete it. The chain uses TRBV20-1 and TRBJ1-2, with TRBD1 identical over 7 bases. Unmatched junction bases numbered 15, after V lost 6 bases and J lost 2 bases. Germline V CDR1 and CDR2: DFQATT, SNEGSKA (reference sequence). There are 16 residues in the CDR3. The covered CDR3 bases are TGCAGTGCCGGTCGGCCGCGGCAGGGGGACAACTATGGC. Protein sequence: CSAGRPRQGDNYG. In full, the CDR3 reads CSAGRPRQGDNYGYTF.

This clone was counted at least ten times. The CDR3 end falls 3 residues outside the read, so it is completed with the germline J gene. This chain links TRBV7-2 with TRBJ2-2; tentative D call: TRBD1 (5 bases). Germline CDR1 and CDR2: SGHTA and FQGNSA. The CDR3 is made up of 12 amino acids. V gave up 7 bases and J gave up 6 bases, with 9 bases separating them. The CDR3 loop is CASTGRPGELFF. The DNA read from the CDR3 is TGTGCCAGCACAGGGCGGCCCGGGGAG.

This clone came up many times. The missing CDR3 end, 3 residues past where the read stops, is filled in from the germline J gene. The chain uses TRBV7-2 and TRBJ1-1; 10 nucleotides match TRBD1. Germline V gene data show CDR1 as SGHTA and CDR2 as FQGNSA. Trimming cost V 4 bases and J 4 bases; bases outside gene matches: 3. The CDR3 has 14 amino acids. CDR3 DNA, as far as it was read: TGTGCCAGCAGCTCGACAGGGGGCGGCACTGAA. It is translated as CASSSTGGGTE. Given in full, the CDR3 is CASSSTGGGTEAFF. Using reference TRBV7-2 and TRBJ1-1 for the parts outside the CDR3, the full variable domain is GAGVSQSPSNKVTEKGKDVELRCDPISGHTALYWYRQSLGQGLEFLIYFQGNSAPDKSGLPSDRFSAERTGGSVSTLTIQRTQQEDSAVYLCASSSTGGGTEAFFGQGTRLTVV.

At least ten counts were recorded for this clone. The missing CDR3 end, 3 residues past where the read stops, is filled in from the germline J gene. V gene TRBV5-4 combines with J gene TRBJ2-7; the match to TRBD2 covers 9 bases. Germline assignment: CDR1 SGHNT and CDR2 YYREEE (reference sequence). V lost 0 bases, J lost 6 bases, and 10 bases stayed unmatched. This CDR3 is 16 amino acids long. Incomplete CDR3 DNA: TGTGCCAGCAGCTTGGCCAGGGGTAGCGGGAGCCCCGAG. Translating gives CASSLARGSGSPE. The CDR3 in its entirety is CASSLARGSGSPEQYF.

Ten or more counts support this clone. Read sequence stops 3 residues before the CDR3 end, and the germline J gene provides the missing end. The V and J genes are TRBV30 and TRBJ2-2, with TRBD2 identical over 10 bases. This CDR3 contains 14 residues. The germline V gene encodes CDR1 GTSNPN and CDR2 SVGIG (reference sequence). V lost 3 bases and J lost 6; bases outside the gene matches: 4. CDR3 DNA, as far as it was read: TGTGCCTGGAGGCCCGGACTAGCGGCCGGGGAG. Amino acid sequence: CAWRPGLAAGE. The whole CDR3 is CAWRPGLAAGELFF.

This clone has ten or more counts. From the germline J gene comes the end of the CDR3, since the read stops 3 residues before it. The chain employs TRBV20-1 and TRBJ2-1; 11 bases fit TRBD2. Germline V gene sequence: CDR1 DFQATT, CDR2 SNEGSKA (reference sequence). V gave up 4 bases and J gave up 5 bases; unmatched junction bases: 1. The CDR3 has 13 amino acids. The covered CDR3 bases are TGCAGTGCTAAGGGACTAGCGGACAATGAG. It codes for CSAKGLADNE. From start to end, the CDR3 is CSAKGLADNEQFF.

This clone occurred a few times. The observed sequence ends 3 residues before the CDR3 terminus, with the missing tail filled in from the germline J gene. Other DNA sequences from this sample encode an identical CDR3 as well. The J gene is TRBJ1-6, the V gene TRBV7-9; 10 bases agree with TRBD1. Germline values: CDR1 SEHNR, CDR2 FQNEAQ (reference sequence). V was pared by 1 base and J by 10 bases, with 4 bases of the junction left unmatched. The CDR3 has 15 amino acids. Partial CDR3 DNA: TGTGCCAGCAGCTTAGGGGACAGGGGTTACTCACCC. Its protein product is CASSLGDRGYSP. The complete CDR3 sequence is CASSLGDRGYSPLHF.

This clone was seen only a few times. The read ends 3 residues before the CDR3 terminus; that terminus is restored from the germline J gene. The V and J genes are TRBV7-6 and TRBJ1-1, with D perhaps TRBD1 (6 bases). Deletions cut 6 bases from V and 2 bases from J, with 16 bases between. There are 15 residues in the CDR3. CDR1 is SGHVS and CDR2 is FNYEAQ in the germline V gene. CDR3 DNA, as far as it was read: TGTGCCAGCAGTCTGGACAGATCCCCTAACACTGAA. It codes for CASSLDRSPNTE. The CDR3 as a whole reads CASSLDRSPNTEAFF.

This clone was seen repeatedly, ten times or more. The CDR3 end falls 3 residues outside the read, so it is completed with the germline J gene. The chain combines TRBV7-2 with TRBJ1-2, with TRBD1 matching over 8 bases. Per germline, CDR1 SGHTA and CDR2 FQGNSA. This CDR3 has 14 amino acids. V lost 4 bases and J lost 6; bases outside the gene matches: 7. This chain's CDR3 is CASSYRTGSNGYTF. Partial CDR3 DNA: TGTGCCAGCAGCTACCGGACAGGGTCAAATGGC. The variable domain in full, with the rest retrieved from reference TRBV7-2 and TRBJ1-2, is GAGVSQSPSNKVTEKGKDVELRCDPISGHTALYWYRQSLGQGLEFLIYFQGNSAPDKSGLPSDRFSAERTGGSVSTLTIQRTQQEDSAVYLCASSYRTGSNGYTFGSGTRLTVV.

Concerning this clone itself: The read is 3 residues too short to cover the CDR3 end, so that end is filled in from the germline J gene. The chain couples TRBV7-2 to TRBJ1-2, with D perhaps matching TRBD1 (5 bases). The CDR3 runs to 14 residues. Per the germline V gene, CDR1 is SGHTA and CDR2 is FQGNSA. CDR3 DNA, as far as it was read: TGTGCCAGCAGCAGCACTAGCGGGGGTAATGAC. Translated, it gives CASSSTSGGND. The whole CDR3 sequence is CASSSTSGGNDYTF.

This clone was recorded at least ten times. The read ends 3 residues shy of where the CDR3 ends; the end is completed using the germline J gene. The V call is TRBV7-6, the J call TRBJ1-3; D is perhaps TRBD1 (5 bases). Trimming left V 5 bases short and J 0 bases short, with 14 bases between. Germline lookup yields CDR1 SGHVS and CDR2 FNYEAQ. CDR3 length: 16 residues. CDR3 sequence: CASSQRIGDSGNTIYF. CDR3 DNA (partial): TGTGCCAGCAGCCAAAGGATAGGGGACTCTGGAAACACC.

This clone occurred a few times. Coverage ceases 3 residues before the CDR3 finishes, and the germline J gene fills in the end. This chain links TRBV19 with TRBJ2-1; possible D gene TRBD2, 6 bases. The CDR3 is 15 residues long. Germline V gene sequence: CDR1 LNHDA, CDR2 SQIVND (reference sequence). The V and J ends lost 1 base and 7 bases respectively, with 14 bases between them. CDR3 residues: CASSIGSGSGNEQFF. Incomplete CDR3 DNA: TGTGCCAGTAGTATAGGGTCTGGGAGCGGGAATGAG.

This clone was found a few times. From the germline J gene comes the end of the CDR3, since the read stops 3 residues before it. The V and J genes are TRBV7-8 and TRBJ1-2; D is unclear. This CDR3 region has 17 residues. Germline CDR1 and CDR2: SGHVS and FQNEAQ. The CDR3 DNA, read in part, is TGTGCCAGCAGCCCCGGCCCCGGCTCCTATAGCAATCAGCCC. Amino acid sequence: CASSPGPGSYSNQP. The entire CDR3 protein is CASSPGPGSYSNQPYTF.

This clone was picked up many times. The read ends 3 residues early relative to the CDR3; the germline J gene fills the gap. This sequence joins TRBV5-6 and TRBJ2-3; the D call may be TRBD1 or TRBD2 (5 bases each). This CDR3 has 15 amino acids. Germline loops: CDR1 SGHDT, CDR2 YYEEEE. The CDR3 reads CASSLGEGLQETQYF. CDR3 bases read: TGTGCCAGCAGCTTGGGAGAGGGGTTGCAAGAGACG.

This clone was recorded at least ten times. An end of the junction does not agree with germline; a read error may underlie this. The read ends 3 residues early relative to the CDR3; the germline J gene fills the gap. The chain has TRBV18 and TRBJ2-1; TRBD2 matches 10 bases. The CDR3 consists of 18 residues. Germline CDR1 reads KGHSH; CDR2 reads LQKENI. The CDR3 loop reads CASSPRQPGLAVHNEQFF. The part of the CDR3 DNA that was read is TGTGCCAGCTCCCCACGCCAACCCGGACTAGCGGTGCACAATGAG.